The 13 T cell receptor beta chains in this list originate from one sample, sequenced in a study of blood T cells in healthy people across ages. A J-beta primer mix and a sample-barcoded 5' primer were used in a second PCR of about 7 to 12 cycles. TCRdb analysed the 5' RACE reads with MiXCR anew, one entry per CDR3 protein. The table lists about 730,000 distinct CDR3 sequences, approximately 39% of them singletons. Sequenced input: blood. These receptors all stem from a woman aged 55-69 years in good health.

The sample holds a few counts of this clonotype. The genes are TRBV27 and TRBJ1-2, with D perhaps matching TRBD1 (5 bases). The CDR3 covers 14 residues. Germline V lookup: CDR1 MNHEY, CDR2 SMNVEV (reference sequence). V dropped 2 bases and J dropped 4 bases, with 11 bases sitting between them. The CDR3 here is CASSLDGGSYGYTF. The CDR3 DNA is TGTGCCAGCAGTTTAGACGGGGGAAGCTATGGCTACACCTTC.

In its sample, this clonotype was seen a few times. This rearrangement joins TRBV29-1 to TRBJ2-1; tentatively, D is TRBD1 (5 bases). The CDR3 extends over 14 amino acids. Between the trimmed V and J ends, which lost 0 bases and 4 bases, there was a span of 10 bases. In germline, CDR1 is SQVTM, CDR2 ANQGSEA. The CDR3 region has the DNA TGCAGCGTTGAAGACCATACAGGATACAATGAGCAGTTCTTC. Protein: CSVEDHTGYNEQFF.

A few counts support this clonotype. V usage is TRBV7-9 and J usage is TRBJ1-2; the D is unclear. CDR1 is SEHNR and CDR2 is FQNEAQ in the germline V gene (reference sequence). CDR3 length equals 14 residues. Trimming took off 2 bases at V and 5 bases at J, with 12 bases between the two ends. As DNA, the CDR3 is TGTGCCAGCAGCTTAAAAGGGTATGGGTATGGCTACACCTTC. Amino acid sequence: CASSLKGYGYGYTF.

The chain employs TRBV11-1 and TRBJ2-4, with unresolved D. The CDR3 is made up of 16 amino acids. Germline V CDR1 and CDR2: SGHAT, FQDESV (reference sequence). V was clipped by 3 bases and J by 0 bases, with 12 bases between them. CDR3 nucleotides: TGTGCCAGCAGCTTCACCAGAACCTTAGCCAAAAACATTCAGTACTTC. This gives the protein CASSFTRTLAKNIQYF.

The table lists this clonotype with a few counts. This chain links TRBV10-3 with TRBJ2-7; 9 bases are shared with TRBD1. V lost 4 bases and J lost 1; bases outside the gene matches: 5. CDR1 is ENHRY and CDR2 is SYGVKD in the germline V gene. The CDR3 contains 15 residues. The CDR3 loop reads CAISGGTGSSYEQYF. The CDR3 coding sequence is TGTGCCATCAGTGGGGGGACAGGGTCATCCTACGAGCAGTACTTC.

The chain is built from TRBV5-1 and TRBJ2-5; TRBD2 matches at 11 bases. The CDR3 is 15 amino acids. Trimming at V came to 4 bases and at J to 11 bases, leaving 13 bases not matched to a gene. Germline V gene lookup returns CDR1 SGHRS and CDR2 YFSETQ. This CDR3 is CASSQTSGALNEQYF. DNA for the CDR3: TGCGCCAGCAGCCAGACTAGCGGGGCACTCAATGAGCAGTACTTC.

A few counts support this clonotype. The chain is built from TRBV5-4 and TRBJ2-7; 7 bases are shared with TRBD2. Germline-derived CDR1 and CDR2 are SGHNT and YYREEE (reference sequence). Unmatched junction bases numbered 9, after V lost 0 bases and J lost 0 bases. The CDR3 sequence is 17 residues long. DNA for the CDR3: TGTGCCAGCAGCTTGGACGGAACTAGCGACTACTCCTACGAGCAGTACTTC. Protein: CASSLDGTSDYSYEQYF. The variable domain in full, completed from reference TRBV5-4 and TRBJ2-7, reads ETGVTQSPTHLIKTRGQQVTLRCSSQSGHNTVSWYQQALGQGPQFIFQYYREEENGRGNFPPRFSGLQFPNYSSELNVNALELDDSALYLCASSLDGTSDYSYEQYFGPGTRLTVT.

The rearrangement uses TRBV28 and TRBJ2-1; 10 positions match TRBD2. This CDR3 is built from 14 residues. With 6 bases clipped from V and 3 bases from J, the junction kept 2 bases outside the gene matches. Germline V gene sequence: CDR1 MDHEN, CDR2 SYDVKM. The CDR3 DNA sequence: TGTGCCAGCAGAGGACTAGCGGACTACAATGAGCAGTTCTTC. Protein sequence: CASRGLADYNEQFF. Drawing the rest from reference TRBV28 and TRBJ2-1, the complete variable domain is DVKVTQSSRYLVKRTGEKVFLECVQDMDHENMFWYRQDPGLGLRLIYFSYDVKMKEKGDIPEGYSVSREKKERFSLILESASTNQTSMYLCASRGLADYNEQFFGPGTRLTVL.

The sample holds many counts of this clonotype. V is TRBV29-1 and J is TRBJ2-1; D uncertain. The CDR3 covers 12 residues. V was cut by 6 bases and J by 4 bases, with 10 bases left in between. Germline V gene lookup returns CDR1 SQVTM and CDR2 ANQGSEA. CDR3 sequence reads: CSVAFSYNEQFF. As DNA, the CDR3 is TGCAGCGTGGCCTTTTCTTACAATGAGCAGTTCTTC.

The chain links TRBV30 to TRBJ2-5; tentatively, D is TRBD1 (5 bases). This CDR3 region has 12 residues. Germline assignment: CDR1 GTSNPN and CDR2 SVGIG (reference sequence). V dropped 1 base and J dropped 2 bases, with 5 bases sitting between them. In DNA, the CDR3 is TGTGCCTGGAGTGGGACACAAGAGACCCAGTACTTC. Amino acid sequence: CAWSGTQETQYF.

This clonotype was recorded a few times. J is TRBJ2-5 and V is TRBV6-1; no reliable D call. CDR1 is MNHNS and CDR2 is SASEGT in the germline V gene. The CDR3 is made up of 12 amino acids. Between the trimmed V and J ends, which lost 1 base and 9 bases, there was a span of 9 bases. CDR3 sequence: CASSEEVSAQYF. DNA of the CDR3: TGTGCCAGCAGTGAAGAAGTGAGCGCCCAGTACTTC.

The rearrangement joins TRBV6-2 or TRBV6-3 to TRBJ2-7; 9 bases match TRBD1. The V gene's germline CDR1 is MNHEY and CDR2 SVGEGT. The ends lost 4 bases at V and 4 bases at J; junction bases unmatched: 8. The CDR3 consists of 15 residues. CDR3 nucleotide sequence: TGTGCCAGCAGTTTCCACGACAGGGGGAGGTACGAGCAGTACTTC. This codes for CASSFHDRGRYEQYF.

This sequence joins TRBV3-1 and TRBJ2-7, with 10 bases that match TRBD1. V lost 4 bases and J lost 5; bases outside the gene matches: 5. CDR1 LGHDT and CDR2 YNNKEL come from the germline V gene (reference sequence). The CDR3 length is 14 residues. The CDR3 DNA is TGTGCCAGCAGCCCTTTCGGGACAGGGGACGAGCAGTACTTC. Translated: CASSPFGTGDEQYF.